The T cell receptor (beta chain) described here comes from a study of shared clonotypes between healthy human individuals. General study results and limits: Read depth was anticipated to influence clonotype sharing among donors. Relative to clonotypes present in all four donors, those not shared had lower generation probabilities. Generally, naive subsets (rather than memory subsets) showed larger estimated richness. For sorted subsets, rarefaction showed incomplete sequencing despite large depth.

This CDR3 spans 14 amino acids. Trimming removed 2 bases from V and 0 bases from J, with 10 bases in between. Germline CDR1 reads GTSNPN; CDR2 reads SVGIG (reference sequence). TCRdb keeps only in-frame clones here, not all; method: immunoSEQ multiplex PCR. Among some 600,000 clones listed, approximately 96% were seen once. Comments on this clone: Antigen unknown.

Terminally differentiated effector memory CD45RA+ cells were excluded from the naive CD8 cells, which were CD45RO-negative and positively selected for CCR7. The specimen sequenced was naive CD8+ T cells sorted from blood. The TCR originated in a woman aged 25 to 39 in good health. The V and J genes are TRBV30 and TRBJ1-1; the D is unclear. CDR3 sequence: CAWSLREMNTEAFF. The CDR3 DNA follows: TGTGCCTGGAGTCTAAGGGAGATGAACACTGAAGCTTTCTTT.